This T cell receptor (beta chain) was recorded in a study of PD-1 blockade in classical Hodgkin lymphoma. As for the study in general: Patients were dosed intravenously with nivolumab at 3 mg/kg every 2 weeks. Study outcomes and limitations: By C4D1 there was a significant rise in CD4+ TCR diversity but not in CD8+ TCR diversity.

The V end was cut by 3 bases, the J end by 1 base, with 12 bases between. The CDR3 length is 15 residues. The germline gives CDR1 SEHNR, CDR2 FQNEAQ (reference sequence). All trial patients relapsed after autologous stem cell transplantation. TCRdb keeps only in-frame clones here, not all; method: immunoSEQ multiplex PCR. The top ten clones hold 12% of a sample with just over 60,000 clones, about 91% of them seen once. In regard to this clone: Its specificity is not known.

The sequence was obtained from a human donor with classical Hodgkin lymphoma. The sequences come from peripheral blood mononuclear cells (PBMCs), collected at baseline. The V gene is TRBV7-9, the J gene TRBJ1-1; TRBD1 is a possible D gene (5 bases). The chain's CDR3 is CASSFTGLSNTEAFF. In DNA, the CDR3 is TGTGCCAGCAGCTTCACGGGACTCTCGAACACTGAAGCTTTCTTT.